This TCR beta chain appears in the sequencing data of a study of cytomegalovirus exposure and HLA in healthy donors. As concerns this clone: This CDR3 is also generated by other DNA sequences in the sample.

The PCR was carried out with 60 Vbeta primers and 13 Jbeta primers. The repertoire was sequenced with immunoSEQ multiplex PCR; TCRdb's copy has only in-frame clones and lacks some. The top ten clones hold 2.2% of a sample with about 140,000 clones, roughly 75% of them seen once. The CDR3 sequence is 14 residues long. Germline V gene sequence: CDR1 MNHNY, CDR2 SVGAGI (reference sequence). V shed 0 bases and J 3 bases; nucleotides not matched to a gene: 2. The chain is built from TRBV6-6 and TRBJ2-7; TRBD1 aligns across 7 bases. Sequenced: PBMCs. This clonotype was obtained from a young man in good health and CMV-seronegative. CDR3 nucleotides: TGTGCCAGCAGTTACTCGGCAGGGGGCTACGAGCAGTACTTC. It translates to CASSYSAGGYEQYF.